Listed here are 15 T cell receptor beta chains from one sample, sequenced in a study of prognosis after radiotherapy for stage I lung cancer. TCR beta CDR3 was amplified from genomic DNA by two-round multiplex PCR. TRBV and TRBJ genes each had their own specific primers in first-round PCR. TCRdb processed the multiplex PCR reads anew with MiXCR; each CDR3 protein has one entry. Here the sample spans 20,000 to 30,000 distinct CDR3 sequences, about 40% being singletons. The specimen comprised PBMCs, sampled before or after stereotactic body radiation therapy (not recorded which). The receptors originated from a donor over 45 with non-small cell lung cancer.

This clonotype appeared many times. The chain is built from TRBV6-1 and TRBJ2-5, with D possibly matching TRBD1 (6 bases). Germline CDR1 and CDR2: MNHNS and SASEGT. The CDR3 has 14 amino acids. Trimming removed 6 bases at V and 3 bases at J, with 14 bases between. DNA for the CDR3: TGTGCCAGCAGACAGGGACAACTTAAAGAGACCCAGTACTTC. It yields the protein CASRQGQLKETQYF.

This clonotype has a count of ten or more. The chain joins TRBV20-1 to TRBJ2-1; D is possibly TRBD1 (6 bases). With 6 bases removed from V and 4 bases from J, the gap between germline ends came to 16 bases. Germline V gene data show CDR1 as DFQATT and CDR2 as SNEGSKA (reference sequence). This CDR3 has 14 amino acids. The CDR3 sequence is CSATTGTPYNEQFF. The CDR3 DNA reads TGCAGTGCCACAACCGGGACACCTTACAATGAGCAGTTCTTC.

For this clonotype: A far bigger clonotype differs at one base, so this is likely a read error. V usage is TRBV6-5 and J usage is TRBJ2-1, with 10 bases that match TRBD2. The J call could be wrong; TRBJ2-7 is a better fit for the DNA end. This CDR3 region has 16 residues. The V gene's germline CDR1 is MNHEY and CDR2 SVGAGI. The CDR3 DNA reads as TGTGCCAGCAGTTCACACGCGAGCGGGAGGGCAGTAGAGCAGTACTTC. Residues: CASSSHASGRAVEQYF.

Comments on this clonotype: One base separates it from a far larger clone, so it is likely a read error. The V call is TRBV7-8, the J call TRBJ2-1; 9 bases match TRBD2. The CDR3 runs to 16 residues. J gave up 4 bases and V 5 bases, and 9 bases lay outside the gene matches. From germline, CDR1 is SGHVS and CDR2 FQNEAQ. The CDR3 DNA reads TGTGCCAGCAGCACCTTAGCGGGAGCGGGGTACAATGAGCAGTTCTTC. Translated, it gives CASSTLAGAGYNEQFF.

The chain employs TRBV7-6 and TRBJ2-1; D is perhaps TRBD2 (5 bases). The germline V and J ends were trimmed by 7 bases and 8 bases, with 9 bases remaining between them. This CDR3 region has 11 residues. CDR1 is SGHVS, CDR2 FNYEAQ, per germline. The chain's CDR3 is CASISGDEQFF. CDR3 bases: TGTGCCAGCATCTCCGGGGATGAGCAGTTCTTC.

As to this clonotype: The junction differs from germline at one of its ends, possibly a read error. V is TRBV10-3 and J is TRBJ2-1, with TRBD2 identical over 7 bases. This CDR3 is 16 amino acids long. CDR1 and CDR2 (germline): ENHRY, SYGVKD. The CDR3, as DNA: TGTGCCATCAGCGAGTCTGTGGGAGGGGCCTACAATGAGCGGTTCTTC. It codes for CAISESVGGAYNERFF.

CDR3 loop: CSARGTAGYSNQPQHF. CDR3 sequence (DNA): TGCAGTGCTAGGGGGACAGCGGGATATAGCAATCAGCCCCAGCATTTT. The rearrangement uses TRBV20-1 and TRBJ1-5, with 7 bases matching TRBD1. V gave up 3 bases and J gave up 0 bases; unmatched junction bases: 8. Germline V CDR1 and CDR2: DFQATT, SNEGSKA (reference sequence). The CDR3 runs to 16 residues.

This clonotype was counted at least ten times. The chain combines TRBV19 with TRBJ2-1; the match to TRBD1 covers 11 bases. Per germline, CDR1 LNHDA and CDR2 SQIVND (reference sequence). V trimming: 6 bases; J trimming: 0 bases; junction bases outside the gene matches: 7. The CDR3 contains 17 residues. CDR3: CASSHGGTGGSYNEQFF. The CDR3 DNA reads TGTGCCAGTAGCCATGGCGGGACAGGGGGCTCCTACAATGAGCAGTTCTTC. Together with reference TRBV19 and TRBJ2-1, the CDR3 gives the full variable domain: DGGITQSPKYLFRKEGQNVTLSCEQNLNHDAMYWYRQDPGQGLRLIYYSQIVNDFQKGDIAEGYSVSREKKESFPLTVTSAQKNPTAFYLCASSHGGTGGSYNEQFFGPGTRLTVL.

V and J are TRBV9 and TRBJ2-3; D gene unclear. This CDR3 is 14 amino acids long. The V end lost 0 bases, the J end lost 5 bases, and 10 bases lay between the germline ends. Germline lookup yields CDR1 SGDLS and CDR2 YYNGEE. CDR3 sequence reads: CASSVEDSLDTQYF. CDR3 nucleotides: TGTGCCAGCAGCGTAGAGGATTCTCTAGATACGCAGTATTTT.

This clonotype was picked up many times. Here the CDR3 reads CASSAPQGASYNEQFF. In DNA, the CDR3 is TGTGCCAGCAGCGCCCCACAGGGGGCAAGTTACAATGAGCAGTTCTTC. The chain employs TRBV9 and TRBJ2-1; TRBD1 agrees at 9 bases. This CDR3 spans 16 amino acids. Germline CDR1 and CDR2: SGDLS and YYNGEE. Germline trimming cut 3 bases from V and 4 bases from J; bases unmatched to any gene: 8.

This clonotype appeared many times. The rearrangement links TRBV5-4 to TRBJ1-2; D might be TRBD1 (5 bases). Between the trimmed V and J ends, which lost 4 bases and 13 bases, there was a span of 23 bases. The CDR3 is 14 residues long. The V gene's germline CDR1 is SGHNT and CDR2 YYREEE (reference sequence). CDR3 nucleotides: TGTGCCAGCAGCCCGGAAGGTCGACGGGCAGGGCCCACCTTC. This translates into CASSPEGRRAGPTF. Together with reference TRBV5-4 and TRBJ1-2, the CDR3 gives the full variable domain: ETGVTQSPTHLIKTRGQQVTLRCSSQSGHNTVSWYQQALGQGPQFIFQYYREEENGRGNFPPRFSGLQFPNYSSELNVNALELDDSALYLCASSPEGRRAGPTFGSGTRLTVV.

Concerning this clonotype: Since a far larger clone is one base different, this is likely a read error. The CDR3 here is CASIPGQTMYF. DNA of the CDR3: TGTGCCAGCATTCCTGGACAGACCATGTACTTC. This rearrangement joins TRBV6-8 to TRBJ2-7; D possibly corresponds to TRBD1 (6 bases). This CDR3 has 11 residues. Germline V gene data show CDR1 as MNHGY and CDR2 as SAAAGT. The V end lost 7 bases, the J end lost 12 bases, and 16 bases lay between the germline ends.

Many counts were recorded for this clonotype. The gene calls are TRBV5-1 and TRBJ2-6, with 8 bases lining up with TRBD1. Trimming cost V 5 bases and J 4 bases; bases outside gene matches: 8. CDR1 is SGHRS and CDR2 is YFSETQ in the germline V gene. This CDR3 has 16 amino acids. Here the CDR3 DNA reads TGCGCCAGCAGATCCTTCAGGGGGCCCGGGGCCAACGTCCTGACTTTC. The encoded protein is CASRSFRGPGANVLTF.

This clonotype was detected only once. This likely reflects a read error, since a far larger clone is one base away. The chain combines TRBV6-5 with TRBJ2-1; TRBD2 matches 12 bases. Per germline, CDR1 MNHEY and CDR2 SVGAGI. This CDR3 comprises 15 residues. V shed 7 bases and J 9 bases; nucleotides not matched to a gene: 10. CDR3 coding DNA: TGTGCCAGCATGACCCTAGCGGGAGGGCTTGGTGAGCAGTTCTTC. This sequence encodes CASMTLAGGLGEQFF.

This clonotype was recorded once. The chain is built from TRBV6-1 and TRBJ1-5, with TRBD1 as a possible D gene (5 bases). Trimming removed 1 base at V and 2 bases at J, with 15 bases between. The CDR3 has 17 amino acids. Per the germline V gene, CDR1 is MNHNS and CDR2 is SASEGT. CDR3 nucleotides: TGTGCCAGCAGTGAAGATGTGGTGGGGCGATGCAATCAGCCCCAGCATTTT. Protein: CASSEDVVGRCNQPQHF.